This T cell receptor (beta chain) was recorded in a study of blood T cell repertoires in COVID-19. About the study: The origin of the acute and convalescent COVID-19 samples was the United States, Italy and Spain.

There are 14 residues in the CDR3. Looked up from germline, CDR1 is SGHVS and CDR2 is FNYEAQ. Trimming at V came to 4 bases and at J to 6 bases, leaving 3 bases not matched to a gene. Clones were sequenced by immunoSEQ multiplex PCR, and TCRdb holds only the in-frame ones, with some missing. Of about 190,000 clones in the sample, approximately 86% were seen once. The gene calls are TRBV7-6 and TRBJ1-5; 10 bases map to TRBD1. Source material: PBMCs or T cells enriched from blood (not recorded which). This clonotype was obtained from a middle-aged woman in a cohort exposed to, infected with or recovered from COVID-19 (not recorded which). The CDR3 loop is CASSSGQGTQPQHF. The CDR3 DNA sequence: TGTGCCAGCAGCTCGGGACAGGGGACTCAGCCCCAGCATTTT.